This TCR beta chain was recovered during a study of blood T cell repertoires in COVID-19. Study context: Acute and convalescent COVID-19 samples came from the United States, Italy and Spain. Nucleic acid was either cDNA or gDNA, and it came from T cells, B-cell-depleted T cells, or PBMCs.

CDR3 size: 15 residues. Germline CDR1 reads SSHAT; CDR2 reads FNYEAQ (reference sequence). V lost 3 bases, J lost 5 bases, and 6 bases stayed unmatched. Original handling: Reference gene primer amplification in the assay estimated nucleated cell counts. Some clones are missing from TCRdb's copy, which holds only in-frame ones; the method was immunoSEQ multiplex PCR. Clone size and V and J calls were adopted from that table, with D and trimming inferred from the DNA. This sample yields about 130,000 clones, of which around 89% are seen a single time; less than 20% belongs to the top ten. The genes are TRBV7-7 and TRBJ2-5; TRBD1 matches 10 bases. This receptor was taken from a man between 50 and 59 years old with active or convalescent COVID-19. Specimen: peripheral blood. The CDR3 reads CASSFRQGARETQYF. CDR3 bases: TGTGCCAGCAGCTTCCGACAGGGGGCTCGGGAGACCCAGTACTTC.